These T cell receptor beta chains were read from a single sample in a study of cytomegalovirus exposure and HLA in healthy donors. Repertoires were generated with immunoSEQ multiplex PCR, while TCRdb's copy carries only in-frame clones and drops some. The sample contains approximately 200,000 clones, about four fifths of which appear only once. Sequencing was performed on PBMCs. The receptors were gathered from a girl aged 5 to 17 in good health and CMV-seropositive. The CDR3 runs from the conserved cysteine through the conserved F or W.

CDR3 protein | CDR3 length | J gene | V gene
CASGRGKETQYF | 12 | TRBJ2-5 | TRBV6-5
CASSVQGTPPQETQYF | 16 | TRBJ2-5 | TRBV5-5
CASSVGSSGNTIYF | 14 | TRBJ1-3 | TRBV9
CASSVALLGEFSGYTF | 16 | TRBJ1-2 | TRBV9
CASSVGGTGGYEQYF | 15 | TRBJ2-7 | TRBV9
CASSIDATGNGNTIYF | 16 | TRBJ1-3 | TRBV19
CASQGGETQYF | 11 | TRBJ2-5 | TRBV6-6
CAWRYNSGETQYF | 13 | TRBJ2-5 | TRBV30
CASSHPGTRQTGEQFF | 16 | TRBJ2-1 | TRBV7-2
CASSYRGRIYSGANVLTF | 18 | TRBJ2-6 | TRBV27
CASSFWNRGCVNSGNTIYF | 19 | TRBJ1-3 | TRBV7-4
CASSPRRVGANSGNTIYF | 18 | TRBJ1-3 | TRBV7-2
CASSPGQNNSPLHF | 14 | TRBJ1-6 | TRBV5-6
CAISQAGSHTDTQYF | 15 | TRBJ2-3 | TRBV10-3
CASSIGANQPQHF | 13 | TRBJ1-5 | TRBV19
CASSLGQGSNSPLHF | 15 | TRBJ1-6 | TRBV9
CASSVELSGYGYTF | 14 | TRBJ1-2 | TRBV9
CASSYDRARTGELFF | 15 | TRBJ2-2 | TRBV6-6
CASSLAGGHNEQFF | 14 | TRBJ2-1 | TRBV2
CASSLGATGGNEQYF | 15 | TRBJ2-7 | TRBV28
CASSLQGKNEKLFF | 14 | TRBJ1-4 | TRBV27
CASTPQGAGANVLTF | 15 | TRBJ2-6 | TRBV10-1
CASSPEGDGHSNQPQHF | 17 | TRBJ1-5 | TRBV10-1
CASSLGGGRVFYEQYF | 16 | NA | TRBV5-4
CASSTTGGHSNQPQHF | 16 | TRBJ1-5 | TRBV6-6
CASSSDRGNQPQHF | 14 | TRBJ1-5 | TRBV11-2
CASSSGTDYGCTF | 13 | TRBJ1-2 | TRBV5-1
CASSDTGGAYSQPQHF | 16 | TRBJ1-5 | TRBV19
CASSSSGGVSYNEQFF | 16 | TRBJ2-1 | TRBV5-4
CAWRAQVAVGAFF | 13 | TRBJ1-1 | TRBV30
CASSYSSGNHQPQHF | 15 | TRBJ1-5 | TRBV6-5
CASSSSSWGGANTGELFF | 18 | TRBJ2-2 | TRBV11-2
CASSPTGTSRYNEQFF | 16 | TRBJ2-1 | TRBV9
CASSRRLASNEQFF | 14 | TRBJ2-1 | TRBV7-2
CASSLRGFEETQYF | 14 | TRBJ2-5 | TRBV13
CASSVVGTGEPSTDTQYF | 18 | TRBJ2-3 | TRBV9
CASSLAGGLETQYF | 14 | TRBJ2-5 | TRBV11-2
CASSSPLAGYFEQYF | 15 | TRBJ2-7 | TRBV6-5
CASSTGGKSFSNEQFF | 16 | TRBJ2-1 | TRBV2
CASSEGQGMRSYTF | 14 | TRBJ1-2 | TRBV27
CASSPDRGQPQHF | 13 | TRBJ1-5 | TRBV7-2
CASSQQGQSNQPQHF | 15 | TRBJ1-5 | TRBV4-1
CASSGRDRRYEQYF | 14 | TRBJ2-7 | TRBV7-2
CASSFSGLATQETQYF | 16 | TRBJ2-5 | TRBV7-7
CASSLDRVRYTF | 12 | TRBJ1-2 | TRBV5-8
CASSVVAGGSHEQYF | 15 | TRBJ2-7 | TRBV9
CASSSSVNTEAFF | 13 | TRBJ1-1 | TRBV5-1
CASSEREPRWSGNTIYF | 17 | TRBJ1-3 | TRBV25-1
CASSQGRETQYF | 12 | TRBJ2-5 | TRBV14
CASNAAGEQYF | 11 | TRBJ2-7 | TRBV2
CASSASGGARNTIYF | 15 | TRBJ1-3 | TRBV9
CAISWDRQANTGELFF | 16 | TRBJ2-2 | TRBV10-3
CASGRSGNTPYEQYF | 15 | TRBJ2-7 | TRBV2
CASSQRRGGSPGELFF | 16 | TRBJ2-2 | TRBV4-1
CASARTSDTQYF | 12 | TRBJ2-3 | TRBV12-5
CSVLQRGQPQHF | 12 | TRBJ1-5 | TRBV29-1